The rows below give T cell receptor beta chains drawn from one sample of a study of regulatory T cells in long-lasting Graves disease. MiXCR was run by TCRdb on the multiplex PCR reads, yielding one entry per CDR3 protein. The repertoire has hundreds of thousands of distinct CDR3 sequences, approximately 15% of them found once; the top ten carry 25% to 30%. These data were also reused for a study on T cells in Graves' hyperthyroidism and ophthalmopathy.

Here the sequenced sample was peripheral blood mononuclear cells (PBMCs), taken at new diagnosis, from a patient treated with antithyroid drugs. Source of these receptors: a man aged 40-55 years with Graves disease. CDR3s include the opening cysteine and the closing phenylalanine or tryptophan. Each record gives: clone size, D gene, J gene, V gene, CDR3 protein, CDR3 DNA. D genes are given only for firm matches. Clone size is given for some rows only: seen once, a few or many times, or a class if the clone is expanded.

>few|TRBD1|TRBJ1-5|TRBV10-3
CAISEGQVGGPQHF
TGTGCCATCAGTGAGGGACAGGTCGGCGGGCCCCAGCATTTT
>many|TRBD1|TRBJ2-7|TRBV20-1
CSARDHRGHYEQYF
TGCAGTGCTAGAGATCACAGGGGGCACTACGAGCAGTACTTC
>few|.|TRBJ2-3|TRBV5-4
CASSLVPEPDTQYF
TGTGCCAGCAGCTTGGTCCCCGAGCCAGATACGCAGTATTTT
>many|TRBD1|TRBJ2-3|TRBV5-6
CASSPNRGDTQYF
TGTGCCAGCAGTCCCAACAGGGGGGATACGCAGTATTTT
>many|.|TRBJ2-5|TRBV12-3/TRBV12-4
CASSLAPGAGQETQYF
TGTGCCAGCAGTTTAGCCCCGGGGGCAGGCCAAGAGACCCAGTACTTC
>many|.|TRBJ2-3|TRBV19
CASSPYRGTDTQYF
TGTGCCAGTAGTCCGTACAGGGGCACAGATACGCAGTATTTT
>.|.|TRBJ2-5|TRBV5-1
CASSPTPGPDMETQYF
TGCGCCAGCAGCCCGACTCCGGGACCAGACATGGAGACCCAGTACTTC
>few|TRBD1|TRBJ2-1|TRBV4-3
CASSKGTGYSNEQFF
TGCGCCAGCAGCAAAGGGACAGGGTATTCGAATGAGCAGTTCTTC
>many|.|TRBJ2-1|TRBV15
CATSREPGPRGDEQFF
TGTGCCACCAGCAGAGAGCCGGGTCCGAGGGGTGATGAGCAGTTCTTC
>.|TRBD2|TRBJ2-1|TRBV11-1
CASSQVGTSGGNEQFF
TGTGCCAGCAGCCAAGTAGGTACTAGCGGGGGCAATGAGCAGTTCTTC
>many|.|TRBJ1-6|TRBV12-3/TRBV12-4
CASSLEGTRVPLHF
TGTGCCAGCAGTTTAGAAGGGACACGGGTTCCCCTCCACTTT
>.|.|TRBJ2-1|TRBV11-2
CASSGGLSYNEQFF
TGTGCCAGCAGTGGCGGTCTATCCTACAATGAGCAGTTCTTC
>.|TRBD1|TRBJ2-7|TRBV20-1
CSATTGTGPHEQYF
TGCAGTGCCACGACCGGGACAGGACCTCACGAGCAGTACTTC
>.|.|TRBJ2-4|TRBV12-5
CASGSTGSLAKNIQYF
TGTGCTAGTGGCTCCACAGGGTCCCTAGCCAAAAACATTCAGTACTTC